This T cell receptor beta chain was identified during a study of T cells after somatic rescue of genetic block. CDR3 size: 16 residues. Germline CDR1 and CDR2: SGHTA and FQGNSA. Trimming removed 5 bases from V and 0 bases from J; junction bases left unmatched: 7. Assay used: immunoSEQ multiplex PCR; TCRdb lists only in-frame clones, some missing. Here the sample spans tens of thousands of clones, approximately 91% being singletons. This receptor was obtained from a man aged 30 to 39. Sequenced: peripheral blood mononuclear cells (PBMCs). The J gene is TRBJ2-1, the V gene TRBV7-2; 7 bases line up with TRBD2. The CDR3 coding sequence is TGTGCCAGCAGCGGGGGGGTCTTAAGCTCCTACAATGAGCAGTTCTTC. Its protein product is CASSGGVLSSYNEQFF.